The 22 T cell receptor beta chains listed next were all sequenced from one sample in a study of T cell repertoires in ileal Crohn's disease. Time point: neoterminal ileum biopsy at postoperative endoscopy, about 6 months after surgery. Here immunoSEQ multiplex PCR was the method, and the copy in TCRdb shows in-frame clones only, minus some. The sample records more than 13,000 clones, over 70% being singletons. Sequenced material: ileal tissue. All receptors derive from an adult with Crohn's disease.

The CDR3 nucleotides read TGTGCCAGCAGTTTATACACATCGAACACTGAAGCTTTCTTT. Encoded protein: CASSLYTSNTEAFF. V and J are TRBV28 and TRBJ1-1; D remains unclear. The length of the CDR3 is 14 residues. V was cut by 1 base and J by 1 base, with 7 bases left in between. Germline values: CDR1 MDHEN, CDR2 SYDVKM.

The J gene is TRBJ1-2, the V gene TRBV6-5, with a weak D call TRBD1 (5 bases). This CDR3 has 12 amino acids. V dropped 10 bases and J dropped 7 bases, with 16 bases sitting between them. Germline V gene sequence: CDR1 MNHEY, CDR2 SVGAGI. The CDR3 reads CATRGGVGGYTF. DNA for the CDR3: TGTGCCACCCGGGGCGGGGTAGGTGGCTACACCTTC.

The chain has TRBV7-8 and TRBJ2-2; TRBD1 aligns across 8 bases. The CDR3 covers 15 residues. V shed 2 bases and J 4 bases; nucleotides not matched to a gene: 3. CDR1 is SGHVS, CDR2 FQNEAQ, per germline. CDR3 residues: CASSLLTGGTGELFF. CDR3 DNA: TGTGCCAGCAGCTTACTCACAGGGGGCACCGGGGAGCTGTTTTTT.

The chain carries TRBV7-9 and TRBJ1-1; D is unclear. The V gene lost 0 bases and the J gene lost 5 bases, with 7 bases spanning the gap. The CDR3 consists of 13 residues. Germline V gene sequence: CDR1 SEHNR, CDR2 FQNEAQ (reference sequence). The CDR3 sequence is CASSLAPRTEAFF. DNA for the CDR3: TGTGCCAGCAGCTTAGCGCCCCGGACTGAAGCTTTCTTT.

The CDR3 loop is CSAREIEAFF. The DNA for the CDR3 is TGCAGTGCGAGGGAAATTGAAGCTTTCTTT. The gene calls are TRBV20-1 and TRBJ1-1; the D is unclear. Deletions cut 6 bases from V and 7 bases from J, with 9 bases between. CDR1 DFQATT and CDR2 SNEGSKA come from the germline V gene (reference sequence). CDR3 size: 10 residues.

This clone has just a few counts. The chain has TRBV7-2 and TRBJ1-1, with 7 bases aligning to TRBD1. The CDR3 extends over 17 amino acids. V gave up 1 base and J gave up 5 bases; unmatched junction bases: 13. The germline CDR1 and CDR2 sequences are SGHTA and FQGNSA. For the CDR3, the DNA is TGTGCCAGCAGCTTAGATGGGGGGAAGGGGGCGAGGACTGAAGCTTTCTTT. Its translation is CASSLDGGKGARTEAFF. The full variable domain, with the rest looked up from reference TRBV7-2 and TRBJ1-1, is GAGVSQSPSNKVTEKGKDVELRCDPISGHTALYWYRQSLGQGLEFLIYFQGNSAPDKSGLPSDRFSAERTGGSVSTLTIQRTQQEDSAVYLCASSLDGGKGARTEAFFGQGTRLTVV.

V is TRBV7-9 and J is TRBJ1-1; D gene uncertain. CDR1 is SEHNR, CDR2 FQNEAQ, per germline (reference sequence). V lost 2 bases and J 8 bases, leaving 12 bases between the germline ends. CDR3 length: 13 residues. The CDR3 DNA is TGTGCCAGCAGCTTACGTATGCGTGAGGAAGCTTTCTTT. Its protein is CASSLRMREEAFF.

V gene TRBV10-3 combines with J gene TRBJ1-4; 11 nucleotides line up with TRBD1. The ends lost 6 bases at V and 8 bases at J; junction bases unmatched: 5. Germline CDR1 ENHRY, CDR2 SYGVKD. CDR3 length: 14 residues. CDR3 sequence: CAIRGQGAREKLFF. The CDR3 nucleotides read TGTGCCATCAGAGGACAGGGGGCGAGGGAAAAACTGTTTTTT.

CDR3 in amino acids: CASSESPFYGYTF. The CDR3 bases are TGTGCCAGCAGCGAATCACCGTTCTATGGCTACACCTTC. This sequence joins TRBV9 and TRBJ1-2; no definite D call. Germline CDR1 SGDLS, CDR2 YYNGEE. Trimming took off 3 bases at V and 4 bases at J, with 10 bases between the two ends. The CDR3 spans 13 residues.

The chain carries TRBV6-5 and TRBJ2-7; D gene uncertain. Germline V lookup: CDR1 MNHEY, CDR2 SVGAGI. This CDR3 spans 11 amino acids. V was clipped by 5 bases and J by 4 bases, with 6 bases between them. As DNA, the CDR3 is TGTGCCAGCAGTGAATGGTACGAGCAGTACTTC. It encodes CASSEWYEQYF.

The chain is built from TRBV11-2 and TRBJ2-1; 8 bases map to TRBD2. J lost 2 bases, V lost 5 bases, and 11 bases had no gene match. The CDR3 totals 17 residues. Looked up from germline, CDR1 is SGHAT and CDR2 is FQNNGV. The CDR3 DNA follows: TGTGCCAGCAGCCCAAGCGCTGGCGGGGGGACCTACAATGAGCAGTTCTTC. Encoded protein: CASSPSAGGGTYNEQFF.

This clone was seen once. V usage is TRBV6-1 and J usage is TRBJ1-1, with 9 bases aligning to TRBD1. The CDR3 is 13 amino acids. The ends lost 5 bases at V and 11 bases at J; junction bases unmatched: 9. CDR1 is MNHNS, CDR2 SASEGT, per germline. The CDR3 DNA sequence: TGTGCCAGCAGTTCGGGACAGGGTTTAGACGCTTTCTTT. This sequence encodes CASSSGQGLDAFF.

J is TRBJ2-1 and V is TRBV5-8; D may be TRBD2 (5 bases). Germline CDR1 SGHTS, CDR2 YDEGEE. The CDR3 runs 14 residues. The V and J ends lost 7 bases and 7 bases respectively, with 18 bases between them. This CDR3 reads CASGIRIAPNEQFF. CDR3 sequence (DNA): TGTGCCAGCGGAATTAGAATAGCGCCAAATGAGCAGTTCTTC. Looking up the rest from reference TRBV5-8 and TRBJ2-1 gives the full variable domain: EAGVTQSPTHLIKTRGQQATLRCSPISGHTSVYWYQQALGLGLQFLLWYDEGEERNRGNFPPRFSGRQFPNYSSELNVNALELEDSALYLCASGIRIAPNEQFFGPGTRLTVL.

The chain's CDR3 is CASGFLKNYGYTF. The CDR3 nucleotides read TGTGCCAGTGGATTTTTAAAGAACTATGGCTACACCTTC. This chain connects TRBV19 to TRBJ1-2, with D uncertain. Trimming took 8 bases from V and 2 from J, leaving 12 bases between them. CDR1 is LNHDA, CDR2 SQIVND, per germline (reference sequence). There are 13 residues in the CDR3.

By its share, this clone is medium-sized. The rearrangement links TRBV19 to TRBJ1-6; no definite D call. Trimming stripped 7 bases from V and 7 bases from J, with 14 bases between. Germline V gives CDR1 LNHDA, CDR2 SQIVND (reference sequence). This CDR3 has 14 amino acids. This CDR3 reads CASKTRTENSPLHF. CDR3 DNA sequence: TGTGCCAGTAAAACACGGACGGAGAATTCACCCCTCCACTTT. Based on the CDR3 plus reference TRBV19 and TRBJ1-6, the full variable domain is DGGITQSPKYLFRKEGQNVTLSCEQNLNHDAMYWYRQDPGQGLRLIYYSQIVNDFQKGDIAEGYSVSREKKESFPLTVTSAQKNPTAFYLCASKTRTENSPLHFGNGTRLTVT.

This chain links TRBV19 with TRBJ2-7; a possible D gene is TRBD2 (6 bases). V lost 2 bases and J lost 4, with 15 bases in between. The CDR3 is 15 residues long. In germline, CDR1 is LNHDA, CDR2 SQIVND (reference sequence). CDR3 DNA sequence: TGTGCCAGTAGTATATCAACGGCCGGGGGATACGAGCAGTACTTC. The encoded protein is CASSISTAGGYEQYF. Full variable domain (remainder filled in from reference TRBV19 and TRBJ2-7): DGGITQSPKYLFRKEGQNVTLSCEQNLNHDAMYWYRQDPGQGLRLIYYSQIVNDFQKGDIAEGYSVSREKKESFPLTVTSAQKNPTAFYLCASSISTAGGYEQYFGPGTRLTVT.

DNA of the CDR3: TGTGCCAGCAGCTTGGGACAGTCAGGAGGTGAGACCCAGTACTTC. Encoded protein: CASSLGQSGGETQYF. The chain uses TRBV5-6 and TRBJ2-5; possibly TRBD1 or TRBD2 for D (5 bases each). With 0 bases removed from V and 5 bases from J, the gap between germline ends came to 14 bases. This CDR3 is 15 amino acids long. Germline V gives CDR1 SGHDT, CDR2 YYEEEE.

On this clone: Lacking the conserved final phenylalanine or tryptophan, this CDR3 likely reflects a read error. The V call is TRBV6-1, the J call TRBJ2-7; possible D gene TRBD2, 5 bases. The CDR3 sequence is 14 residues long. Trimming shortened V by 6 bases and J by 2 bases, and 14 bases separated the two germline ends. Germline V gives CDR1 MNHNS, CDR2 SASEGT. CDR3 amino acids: CASSATAGPYEQYL. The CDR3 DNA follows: TGTGCCAGCAGCGCTACCGCGGGTCCCTACGAGCAGTACCTC.

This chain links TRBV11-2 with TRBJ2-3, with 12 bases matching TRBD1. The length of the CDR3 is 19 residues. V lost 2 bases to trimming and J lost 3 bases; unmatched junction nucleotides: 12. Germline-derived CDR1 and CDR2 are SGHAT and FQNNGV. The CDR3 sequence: CASSLRIPGQGAGTDTQYF. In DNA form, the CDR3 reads TGTGCCAGCAGCTTACGGATCCCGGGACAGGGGGCAGGTACAGATACGCAGTATTTT.

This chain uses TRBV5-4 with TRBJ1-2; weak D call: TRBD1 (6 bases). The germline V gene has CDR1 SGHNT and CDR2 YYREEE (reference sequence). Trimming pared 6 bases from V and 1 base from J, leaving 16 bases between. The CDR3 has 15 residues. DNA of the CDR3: TGTGCCAGCACCCGGGACCAGGGGATTAACTATGGCTACACCTTC. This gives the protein CASTRDQGINYGYTF.

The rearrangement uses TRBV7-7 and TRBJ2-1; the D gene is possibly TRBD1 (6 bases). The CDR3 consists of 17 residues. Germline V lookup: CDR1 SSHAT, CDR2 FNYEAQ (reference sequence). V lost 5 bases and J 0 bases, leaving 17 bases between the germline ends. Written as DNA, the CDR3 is TGTGCCAGCAGCCCCCTTCCAGGGACACCCTCCTACAATGAGCAGTTCTTC. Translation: CASSPLPGTPSYNEQFF.

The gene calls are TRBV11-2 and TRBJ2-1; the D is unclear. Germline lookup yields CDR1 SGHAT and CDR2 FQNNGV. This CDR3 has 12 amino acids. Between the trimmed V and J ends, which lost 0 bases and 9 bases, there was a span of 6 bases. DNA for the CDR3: TGTGCCAGCAGCTTAGATCTTGGTGAGCAGTTCTTC. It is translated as CASSLDLGEQFF.